This is a list of T cell receptor beta chains from one sample in a study of T cells after yellow fever vaccination. In TCRdb, the 5' RACE reads were re-called with MiXCR into one record per CDR3 protein. Seen here are about 320,000 distinct CDR3 sequences, around 4.4% observed once, and the top ten hold 15% to 20%. Specimen: PBMCs, collected 15 days after the yellow fever booster vaccination. The receptor source for this set is a man between 18 and 29 years old who received the YFV17D yellow fever vaccine. Each CDR3 is given with its conserved first and last residue. Each record gives: J gene, clone size, V gene, D gene, CDR3 protein, CDR3 DNA. The D gene is left open where the match is weak. Size is omitted from some rows. Given values are once, few, many or a class for expanded clones.

TRBJ2-1	-	TRBV5-1	TRBD2	CASSLTRTSGLYNEQFF	TGCGCCAGCAGCTTGACGCGGACTAGCGGTCTCTACAATGAGCAGTTCTTC
TRBJ2-2	-	TRBV4-1	-	CASSHLEGNTGELFF	TGCGCCAGCAGCCATTTAGAGGGGAACACCGGGGAGCTGTTTTTT
TRBJ2-3	many	TRBV3-1	-	CASSQDRGTVSTDTQYF	TGTGCCAGCAGCCAAGATAGGGGGACGGTTAGCACAGATACGCAGTATTTT
TRBJ1-6	few	TRBV27	-	CASSSGTGRRSPLHF	TGTGCCAGCAGTTCGGGGACGGGACGCCGGTCACCCCTCCACTTT
TRBJ2-5	many	TRBV11-2	TRBD2	CASTIPGGETQYF	TGTGCCAGCACCATTCCGGGGGGGGAGACCCAGTACTTC
TRBJ1-5	-	TRBV20-1	-	CSARVGGPRQPQHF	TGCAGTGCTAGAGTTGGGGGCCCCCGACAGCCCCAGCATTTT
TRBJ1-1	many	TRBV9	-	CASSQQGSEAFF	TGTGCCAGCAGCCAGCAGGGCTCTGAAGCTTTCTTT
TRBJ1-4	-	TRBV7-2	TRBD1	CASSLVLGQNEKLFF	TGTGCCAGCAGCTTAGTGCTGGGACAGAATGAAAAACTGTTTTTT
TRBJ2-7	many	TRBV5-1	-	CASRVEYQSYYEQYF	TGCGCCAGCAGGGTAGAATACCAGAGTTACTACGAGCAGTACTTC
TRBJ1-3	few	TRBV7-2	-	CASSLSGTGNTIYF	TGTGCCAGCAGCTTGTCAGGGACTGGAAACACCATATATTTT
TRBJ1-1	few	TRBV2	TRBD1	CASIRPDRGHTEAFF	TGTGCCAGCATAAGACCGGACAGGGGGCACACTGAAGCTTTCTTT
TRBJ2-3	-	TRBV20-1	TRBD2	CSARDSRGGMNTQYF	TGCAGTGCTAGAGATTCCCGGGGGGGCATGAATACGCAGTATTTT
TRBJ2-7	many	TRBV5-4	-	CASSSTRGRGYEQYF	TGTGCCAGCAGCTCGACTCGTGGTCGGGGCTACGAGCAGTACTTC
TRBJ2-7	many	TRBV28	-	CASRAGGIVGEQYF	TGTGCCAGCAGGGCCGGAGGCATAGTGGGCGAGCAGTACTTC
TRBJ2-5	few	TRBV5-1	-	CASSLHNGGSQETQYF	TGCGCCAGCAGCTTGCATAACGGGGGATCCCAAGAGACCCAGTACTTC
TRBJ1-5	few	TRBV11-2	-	CASSHDSSHNQPQHF	TGTGCCAGCAGCCATGACAGCTCCCACAATCAGCCCCAGCATTTT
TRBJ1-2	many	TRBV7-2	-	CASTPGRGDYGYTF	TGTGCCAGCACCCCGGGCAGGGGAGACTATGGCTACACCTTC
TRBJ2-3	many	TRBV7-2	TRBD2	CASSLRVGLATDTQYF	TGTGCCAGCAGCTTACGGGTGGGACTAGCAACAGATACGCAGTATTTT
TRBJ1-2	many	TRBV4-1	-	CASSHDSMNYGYTF	TGCGCCAGCAGCCACGATAGTATGAACTATGGCTACACCTTC
TRBJ2-1	few	TRBV4-3	-	CASSQVEGRDNYNEQFF	TGCGCCAGCAGCCAAGTGGAGGGCCGCGATAACTACAATGAGCAGTTCTTC
TRBJ1-1	many	TRBV7-2	-	CASSLGQWNTEAFF	TGTGCCAGCAGCTTAGGCCAGTGGAACACTGAAGCTTTCTTT
TRBJ2-7	many	TRBV12-3/TRBV12-4	-	CASSLTSASYEQYF	TGTGCCAGCAGTTTGACTTCCGCCTCCTACGAGCAGTACTTC
TRBJ2-5	many	TRBV6-6	TRBD2	CASRPPLAGIQETQYF	TGTGCCAGCAGACCCCCCCTAGCGGGGATACAAGAGACCCAGTACTTC
TRBJ2-1	-	TRBV4-3	TRBD1	CASSQTMPTGGWRNEQFF	TGCGCCAGCAGCCAGACAATGCCGACAGGGGGATGGAGAAATGAGCAGTTCTTC
TRBJ1-2	many	TRBV7-2	-	CASSTGTGYGYTF	TGTGCCAGCAGCACCGGGACGGGCTATGGCTACACCTTC
TRBJ1-1	few	TRBV28	-	CASIPPRGVGYTEAFF	TGTGCCAGTATTCCCCCGAGAGGGGTGGGGTACACTGAAGCTTTCTTT
TRBJ1-2	-	TRBV19	TRBD1	CASSPPGQTHYGYTF	TGTGCCAGTAGCCCTCCGGGACAGACGCACTATGGCTACACCTTC
TRBJ2-7	many	TRBV20-1	-	CSASDRSHEQYF	TGCAGTGCTAGCGACAGGTCCCACGAGCAGTACTTC
TRBJ1-1	-	TRBV6-5	-	CASNPGSSEAFF	TGTGCCAGCAACCCAGGGTCTTCTGAAGCTTTCTTT
TRBJ1-5	few	TRBV7-2	-	CASSLAGWGQPQHF	TGTGCCAGCAGCTTAGCAGGGTGGGGTCAGCCCCAGCATTTT
TRBJ1-1	many	TRBV10-3	-	CAISEPPGVSNTEAFF	TGTGCCATCAGTGAGCCCCCCGGAGTTTCGAACACTGAAGCTTTCTTT
TRBJ2-3	medium-sized	TRBV12-3/TRBV12-4	-	CASELYAGSDTQYF	TGTGCCAGCGAGTTATACGCGGGGTCAGATACGCAGTATTTT
TRBJ1-2	-	TRBV4-3	-	CASSQAYRNYGYTF	TGCGCCAGCAGCCAAGCCTACCGAAACTATGGCTACACCTTC
TRBJ2-6	-	TRBV29-1	TRBD1	CSVDGTGTSGANVLTF	TGCAGCGTGGACGGGACAGGGACGTCGGGGGCCAACGTCCTGACTTTC
TRBJ1-5	-	TRBV6-5	-	CASGSTGSNQPQHF	TGTGCCAGCGGCTCAACAGGGAGCAATCAGCCCCAGCATTTT
TRBJ2-3	many	TRBV6-5	-	CASTMRATDTQYF	TGTGCCAGTACCATGAGGGCAACAGATACGCAGTATTTT
TRBJ1-1	many	TRBV4-1	-	CASSQGSRQNTEAFF	TGCGCCAGCAGCCAAGGGTCCCGGCAGAACACTGAAGCTTTCTTT
TRBJ1-5	-	TRBV5-4	TRBD1	CASSIDRDQPQHF	TGTGCCAGCAGCATCGACAGGGACCAGCCCCAGCATTTT
TRBJ2-1	many	TRBV10-3	TRBD2	CAISGTSGGTYNEQFF	TGTGCCATCAGTGGGACTAGCGGGGGGACCTACAATGAGCAGTTCTTC
TRBJ2-5	many	TRBV5-1	TRBD1	CASRTQTGESETQYF	TGCGCCAGCAGGACTCAGACAGGGGAGTCGGAGACCCAGTACTTC